Here is one TCR beta chain with its context. Its target is not known. The sample originates from a study of OX40 agonist ivuxolimab in advanced cancers. Study-wide context: An anti-OX40 (CD134) antibody with agonistic activity, ivuxolimab, was administered to patients. Aged 23 to 79 with a mean of approximately 57 years, they were around 83% male. The study's findings and limits: Expanded peripheral T cell antigen specificity was not determined. Certain nonresponders additionally had low normalized T-cell clonal expansion.

Repertoires were generated with immunoSEQ multiplex PCR, while TCRdb's copy carries only in-frame clones and drops some. The sample has fewer than 80,000 clones; around 90% are singletons. The CDR3 runs 12 residues. V trimming: 5 bases; J trimming: 10 bases; junction bases outside the gene matches: 5. Per the germline V gene, CDR1 is MNHEY and CDR2 is SVGAGI. The J gene is TRBJ2-1, the V gene TRBV6-5; 7 bases match TRBD1. The sequence was collected from an adult with an advanced solid tumor such as melanoma, head and neck, liver or kidney cancer. This specimen consisted of CD4+ or CD8+ T cells sorted from blood, obtained in a trial of the OX40 agonist ivuxolimab. The CDR3 DNA sequence: TGTGCCAGCAGTCCGAGGACAGGAGAGCAGTTCTTC. Amino acids: CASSPRTGEQFF.